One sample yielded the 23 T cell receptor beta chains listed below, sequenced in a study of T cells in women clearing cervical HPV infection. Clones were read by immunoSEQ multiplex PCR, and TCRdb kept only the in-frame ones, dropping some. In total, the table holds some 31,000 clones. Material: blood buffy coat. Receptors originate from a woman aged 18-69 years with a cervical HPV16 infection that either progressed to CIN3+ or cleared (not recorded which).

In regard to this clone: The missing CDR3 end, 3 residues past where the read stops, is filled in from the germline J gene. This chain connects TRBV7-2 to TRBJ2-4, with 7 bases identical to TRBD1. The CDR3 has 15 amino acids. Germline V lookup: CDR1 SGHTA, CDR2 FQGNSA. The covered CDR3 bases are TGTGCCAGCAGCTTGTCCCGGGTGACATCAGGGGGT. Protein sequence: CASSLSRVTSGG. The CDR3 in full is CASSLSRVTSGGQYF.

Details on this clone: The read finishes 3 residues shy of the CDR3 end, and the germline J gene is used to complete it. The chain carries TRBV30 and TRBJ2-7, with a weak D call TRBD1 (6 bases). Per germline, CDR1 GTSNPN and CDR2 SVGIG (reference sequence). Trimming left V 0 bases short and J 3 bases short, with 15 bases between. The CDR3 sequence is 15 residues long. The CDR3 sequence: CAWSVKGEWYYEQYF. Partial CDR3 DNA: TGTGCCTGGAGTGTAAAGGGGGAGTGGTACTACGAG.

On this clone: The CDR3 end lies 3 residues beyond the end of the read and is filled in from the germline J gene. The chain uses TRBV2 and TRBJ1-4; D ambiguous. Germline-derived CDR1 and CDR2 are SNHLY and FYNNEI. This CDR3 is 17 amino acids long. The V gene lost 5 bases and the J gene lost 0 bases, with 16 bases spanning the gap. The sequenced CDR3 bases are TGTGCCAGCAGTCAAGTCGCCGGAGGGTCAACTAATGAAAAA. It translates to CASSQVAGGSTNEK. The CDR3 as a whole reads CASSQVAGGSTNEKLFF.

The sequenced part of the CDR3 DNA is TGTGCCAGCAGCCCGACAGGGGCCCACACCGGGGAG. It specifies CASSPTGAHTGE. The entire CDR3 protein is CASSPTGAHTGELFF. The genes are TRBV7-9 and TRBJ2-2; 8 bases line up with TRBD1. The CDR3 end is not reached by the read, which stops 3 residues before it; the germline J gene fills it in. Germline CDR1 is SEHNR and CDR2 is FQNEAQ (reference sequence). This CDR3 is 15 amino acids long. V shed 5 bases, J shed 3 bases, and the junction held 5 bases outside the gene matches. Full variable domain (missing parts from reference TRBV7-9 and TRBJ2-2): DTGVSQNPRHKITKRGQNVTFRCDPISEHNRLYWYRQTLGQGPEFLTYFQNEAQLEKSRLLSDRFSAERPKGSFSTLEIQRTEQGDSAMYLCASSPTGAHTGELFFGEGSRLTVL.

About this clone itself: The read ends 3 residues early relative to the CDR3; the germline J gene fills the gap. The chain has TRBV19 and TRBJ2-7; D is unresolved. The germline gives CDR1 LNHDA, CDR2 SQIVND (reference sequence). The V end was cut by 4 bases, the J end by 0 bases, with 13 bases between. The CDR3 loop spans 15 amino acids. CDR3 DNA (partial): TGTGCCAGTAGTAGCGGTCCCCTCCCCTCCTACGAG. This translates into CASSSGPLPSYE. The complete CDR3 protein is CASSSGPLPSYEQYF.

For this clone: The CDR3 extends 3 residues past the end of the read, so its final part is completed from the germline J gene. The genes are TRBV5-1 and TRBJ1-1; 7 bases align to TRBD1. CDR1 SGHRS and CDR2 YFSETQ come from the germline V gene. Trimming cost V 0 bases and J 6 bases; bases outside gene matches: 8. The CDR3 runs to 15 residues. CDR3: CASSLEGSGGSEAFF. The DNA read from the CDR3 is TGCGCCAGCAGCTTGGAGGGGTCAGGGGGTTCTGAA.

The CDR3 here is CASTGTASGNTIYF. Incomplete CDR3 DNA: TGTGCCAGCACCGGGACAGCCTCTGGAAACACC. The chain has TRBV2 and TRBJ1-3, with TRBD1 matching over 7 bases. The CDR3 end lies 3 residues beyond the end of the read and is filled in from the germline J gene. This CDR3 comprises 14 residues. Germline-derived CDR1 and CDR2 are SNHLY and FYNNEI. The V gene end was trimmed by 7 bases and the J gene end by 0 bases; junction bases not matched to a gene: 3. Looking up the rest from reference TRBV2 and TRBJ1-3 gives the full variable domain: EPEVTQTPSHQVTQMGQEVILRCVPISNHLYFYWYRQILGQKVEFLVSFYNNEISEKSEIFDDQFSVERPDGSNFTLKIRSTKLEDSAMYFCASTGTASGNTIYFGEGSWLTVV.

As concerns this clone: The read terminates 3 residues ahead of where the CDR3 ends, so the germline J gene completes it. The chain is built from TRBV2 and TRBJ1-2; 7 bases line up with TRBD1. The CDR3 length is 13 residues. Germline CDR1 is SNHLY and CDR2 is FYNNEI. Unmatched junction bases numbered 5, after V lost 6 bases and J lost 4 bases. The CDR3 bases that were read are TGTGCCAGCAGCTCAACAGGGGTCTATGGC. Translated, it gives CASSSTGVYG. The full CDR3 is CASSSTGVYGYTF.

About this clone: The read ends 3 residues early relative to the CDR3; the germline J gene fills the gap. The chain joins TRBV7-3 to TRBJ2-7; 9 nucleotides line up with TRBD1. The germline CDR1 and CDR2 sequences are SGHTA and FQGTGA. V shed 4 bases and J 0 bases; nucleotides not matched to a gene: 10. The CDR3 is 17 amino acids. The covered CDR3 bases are TGTGCCAGCAGCTCGAAAGGGACAGGGCTGAGCTCCTACGAG. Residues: CASSSKGTGLSSYE. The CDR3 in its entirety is CASSSKGTGLSSYEQYF.

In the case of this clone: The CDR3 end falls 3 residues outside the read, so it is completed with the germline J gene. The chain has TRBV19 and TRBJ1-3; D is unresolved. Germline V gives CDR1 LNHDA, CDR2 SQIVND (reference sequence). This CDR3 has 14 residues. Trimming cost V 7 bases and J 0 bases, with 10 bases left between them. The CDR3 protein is CASTPSSSGNTIYF. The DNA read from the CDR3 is TGTGCCAGTACCCCTTCTTCCTCTGGAAACACC.

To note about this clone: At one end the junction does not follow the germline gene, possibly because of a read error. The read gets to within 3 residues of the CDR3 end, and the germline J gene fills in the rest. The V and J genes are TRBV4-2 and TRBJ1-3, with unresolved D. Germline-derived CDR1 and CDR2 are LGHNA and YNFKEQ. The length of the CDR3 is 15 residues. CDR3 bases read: TGCGCCAGCAGCCAAGGTACCGGGTCTGGAAACACC. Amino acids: CASSQGTGSGNT. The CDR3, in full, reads CASSQGTGSGNTIYF.

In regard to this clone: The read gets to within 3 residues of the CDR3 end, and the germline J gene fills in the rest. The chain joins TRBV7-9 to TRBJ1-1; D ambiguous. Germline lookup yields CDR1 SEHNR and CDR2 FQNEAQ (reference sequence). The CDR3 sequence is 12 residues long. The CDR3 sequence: CASSTDYPEAFF. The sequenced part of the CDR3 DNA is TGTGCCAGCAGCACGGACTACCCGGAG.

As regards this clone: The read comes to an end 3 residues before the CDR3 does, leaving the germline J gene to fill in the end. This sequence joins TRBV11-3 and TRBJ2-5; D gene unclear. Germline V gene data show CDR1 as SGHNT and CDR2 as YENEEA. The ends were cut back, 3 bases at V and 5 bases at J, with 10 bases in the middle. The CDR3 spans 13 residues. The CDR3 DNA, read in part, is TGTGCCAGCAGCTTCAAGGGTTCGGAGACC. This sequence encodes CASSFKGSET. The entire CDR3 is CASSFKGSETQYF. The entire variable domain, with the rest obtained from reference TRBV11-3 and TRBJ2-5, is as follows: EAGVVQSPRYKIIEKKQPVAFWCNPISGHNTLYWYLQNLGQGPELLIRYENEEAVDDSQLPKDRFSAERLKGVDSTLKIQPAELGDSAVYLCASSFKGSETQYFGPGTRLLVL.

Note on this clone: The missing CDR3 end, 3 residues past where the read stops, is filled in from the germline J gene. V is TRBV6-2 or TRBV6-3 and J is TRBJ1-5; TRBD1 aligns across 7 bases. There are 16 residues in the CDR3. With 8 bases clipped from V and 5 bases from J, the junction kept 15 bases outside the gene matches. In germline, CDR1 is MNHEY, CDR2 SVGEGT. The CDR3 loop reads CASALSPGQFYQPQHF. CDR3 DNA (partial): TGTGCCAGCGCCCTGTCACCGGGACAGTTTTATCAGCCC.

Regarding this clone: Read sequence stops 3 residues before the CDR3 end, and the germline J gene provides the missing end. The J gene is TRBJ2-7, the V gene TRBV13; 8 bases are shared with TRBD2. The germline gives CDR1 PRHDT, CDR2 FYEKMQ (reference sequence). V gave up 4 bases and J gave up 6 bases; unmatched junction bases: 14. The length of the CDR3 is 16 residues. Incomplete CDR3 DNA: TGTGCCAGCAGCTCTAGTGGCGGGGGGTTTTGGAGCGAG. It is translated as CASSSSGGGFWSE. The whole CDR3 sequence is CASSSSGGGFWSEQYF.

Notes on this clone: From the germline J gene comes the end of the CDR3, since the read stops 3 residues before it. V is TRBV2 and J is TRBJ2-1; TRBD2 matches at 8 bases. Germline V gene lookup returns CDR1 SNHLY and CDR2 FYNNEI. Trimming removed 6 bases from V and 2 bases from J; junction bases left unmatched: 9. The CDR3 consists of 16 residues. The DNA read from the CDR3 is TGTGCCAGCAGGGCCCCCTTACTAGCGGCCTACAATGAG. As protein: CASRAPLLAAYNE. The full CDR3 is CASRAPLLAAYNEQFF. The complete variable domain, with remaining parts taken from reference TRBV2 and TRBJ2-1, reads EPEVTQTPSHQVTQMGQEVILRCVPISNHLYFYWYRQILGQKVEFLVSFYNNEISEKSEIFDDQFSVERPDGSNFTLKIRSTKLEDSAMYFCASRAPLLAAYNEQFFGPGTRLTVL.

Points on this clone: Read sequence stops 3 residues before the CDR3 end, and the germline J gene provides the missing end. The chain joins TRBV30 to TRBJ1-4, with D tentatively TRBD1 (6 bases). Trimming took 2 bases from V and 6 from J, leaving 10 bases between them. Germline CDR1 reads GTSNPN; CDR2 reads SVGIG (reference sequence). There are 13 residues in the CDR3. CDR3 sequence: CAWSSGADEKLFF. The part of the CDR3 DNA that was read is TGTGCCTGGAGTTCAGGGGCCGATGAAAAA.

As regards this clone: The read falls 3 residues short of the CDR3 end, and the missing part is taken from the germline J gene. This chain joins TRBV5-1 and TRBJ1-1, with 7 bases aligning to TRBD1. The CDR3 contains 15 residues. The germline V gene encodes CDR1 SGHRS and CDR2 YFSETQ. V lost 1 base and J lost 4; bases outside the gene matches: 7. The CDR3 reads CASSLNPSGGTEAFF. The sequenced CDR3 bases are TGCGCCAGCAGCTTGAACCCATCAGGGGGCACTGAA.

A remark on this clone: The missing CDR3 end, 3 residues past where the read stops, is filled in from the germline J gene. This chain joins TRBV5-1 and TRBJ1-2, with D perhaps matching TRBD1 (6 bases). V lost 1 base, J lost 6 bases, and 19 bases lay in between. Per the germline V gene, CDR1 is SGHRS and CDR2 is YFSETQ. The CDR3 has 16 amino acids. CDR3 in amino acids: CASSLSGFLQGHGYTF. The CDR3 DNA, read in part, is TGCGCCAGCAGCTTGTCCGGGTTTCTCCAGGGGCATGGC.

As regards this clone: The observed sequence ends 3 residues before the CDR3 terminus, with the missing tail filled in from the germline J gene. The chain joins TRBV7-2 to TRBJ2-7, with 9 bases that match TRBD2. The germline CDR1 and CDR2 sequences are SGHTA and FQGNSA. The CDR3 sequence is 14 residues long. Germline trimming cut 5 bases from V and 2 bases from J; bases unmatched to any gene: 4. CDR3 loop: CASSRAGGAYEQYF. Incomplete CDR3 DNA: TGTGCCAGCAGCCGAGCGGGGGGAGCCTACGAG.

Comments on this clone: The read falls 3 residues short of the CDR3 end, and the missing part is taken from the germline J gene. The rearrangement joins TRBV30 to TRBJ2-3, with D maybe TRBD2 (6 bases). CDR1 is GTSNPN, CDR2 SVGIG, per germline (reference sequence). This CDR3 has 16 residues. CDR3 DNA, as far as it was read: TGTGCCTGGAGTGTTTGGGGTATGGAGGGGCAAGAGACG. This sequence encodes CAWSVWGMEGQET. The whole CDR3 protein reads CAWSVWGMEGQETQYF.

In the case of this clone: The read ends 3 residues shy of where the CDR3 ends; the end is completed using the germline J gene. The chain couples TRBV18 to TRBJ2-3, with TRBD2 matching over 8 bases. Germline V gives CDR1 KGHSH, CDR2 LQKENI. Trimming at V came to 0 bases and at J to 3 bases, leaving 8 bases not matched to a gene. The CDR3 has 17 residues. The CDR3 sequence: CASSPPFAGGLTDTQYF. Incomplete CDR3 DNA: TGTGCCAGCTCACCACCGTTCGCGGGAGGATTAACAGATACG. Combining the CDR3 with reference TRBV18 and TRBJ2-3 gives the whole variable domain NAGVMQNPRHLVRRRGQEARLRCSPMKGHSHVYWYRQLPEEGLKFMVYLQKENIIDESGMPKERFSAEFPKEGPSILRIQQVVRGDSAAYFCASSPPFAGGLTDTQYFGPGTRLTVL.

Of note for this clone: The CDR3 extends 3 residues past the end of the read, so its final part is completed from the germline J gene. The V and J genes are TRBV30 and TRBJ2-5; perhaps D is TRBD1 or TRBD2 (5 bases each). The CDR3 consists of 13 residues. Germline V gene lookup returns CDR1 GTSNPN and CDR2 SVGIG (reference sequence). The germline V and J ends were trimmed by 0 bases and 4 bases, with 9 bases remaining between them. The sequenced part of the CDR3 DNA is TGTGCCTGGAGTGTACGAGGGGCAGAGACC. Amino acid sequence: CAWSVRGAET. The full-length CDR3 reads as CAWSVRGAETQYF.